Sequencing of this TCR beta chain was carried out in a study of blood T cell repertoires in COVID-19. The wider study: Samples representing acute and convalescent COVID-19 were sourced from the United States, Italy and Spain.

Per the germline V gene, CDR1 is SQVTM and CDR2 is ANQGSEA. J gave up 2 bases and V 0 bases, and 3 bases lay outside the gene matches. The length of the CDR3 is 14 residues. Here immunoSEQ multiplex PCR was the method, and the copy in TCRdb shows in-frame clones only, minus some. The sample yields tens of thousands of clones, around nine tenths seen once. The chain uses TRBV29-1 and TRBJ1-2, with 7 bases matching TRBD1. The sequenced sample was peripheral blood. This sequence was found in a woman at least 80 years old with active COVID-19. CDR3 protein: CSVEDSDRNYGYTF. The CDR3 nucleotides read TGCAGCGTTGAAGATTCGGACAGGAACTATGGCTACACCTTC.